These 25 T cell receptor beta chains came from one sample sequenced in a study of blood T cell repertoires in COVID-19. TCRdb's copy holds only in-frame clones and misses some; the assay was immunoSEQ multiplex PCR. The top ten hold roughly 3.9% of the sample, which has 52,000 or so clones, around nine tenths seen once. Sequencing was carried out using peripheral blood. The source is a man aged 50 to 60 with acute or convalescent COVID-19.

This clone has just a few counts. The rearrangement links TRBV4-1 to TRBJ1-2; tentative D call: TRBD1 (6 bases). The length of the CDR3 is 15 residues. V dropped 4 bases and J dropped 2 bases, with 14 bases sitting between them. CDR1 MGHRA and CDR2 YSYEKL come from the germline V gene. In DNA, the CDR3 is TGCGCCAGCAGCCTATACGGGCAGGGGAACTATGGCTACACCTTC. This codes for CASSLYGQGNYGYTF.

The chain links TRBV28 to TRBJ1-2, with a weak D call TRBD1 (6 bases). Germline CDR1 and CDR2: MDHEN and SYDVKM. V dropped 5 bases and J dropped 4 bases, with 14 bases sitting between them. This CDR3 has 14 residues. CDR3 sequence reads: CASSPRGEGYGYTF. The CDR3 DNA reads as TGTGCCAGCAGTCCCAGGGGAGAGGGCTATGGCTACACCTTC.

The V and J genes are TRBV5-1 and TRBJ2-7, with TRBD1 as a possible D gene (6 bases). This CDR3 has 15 amino acids. V gave up 4 bases and J gave up 3 bases, with 17 bases separating them. Per germline, CDR1 SGHRS and CDR2 YFSETQ. CDR3 bases: TGCGCCAGCAGCCCGCTACTGGGGGCTAACTACGAGCAGTACTTC. This codes for CASSPLLGANYEQYF. Looking up the rest from reference TRBV5-1 and TRBJ2-7 gives the full variable domain: KAGVTQTPRYLIKTRGQQVTLSCSPISGHRSVSWYQQTPGQGLQFLFEYFSETQRNKGNFPGRFSGRQFSNSRSEMNVSTLELGDSALYLCASSPLLGANYEQYFGPGTRLTVT.

V is TRBV2 and J is TRBJ1-1, with D possibly matching TRBD1 (6 bases). From germline, CDR1 is SNHLY and CDR2 FYNNEI. The CDR3 runs to 13 residues. The ends were cut back, 5 bases at V and 7 bases at J, with 14 bases in the middle. The CDR3 DNA is TGTGCCAGCAGTAGCGGGGGGCGGGGTGAAGCTTTCTTT. Residues: CASSSGGRGEAFF.

This rearrangement joins TRBV11-2 to TRBJ1-2, with TRBD1 matching 8 bases. The CDR3 length is 16 residues. The germline V gene has CDR1 SGHAT and CDR2 FQNNGV. Trimming cost V 5 bases and J 5 bases; bases outside gene matches: 13. The CDR3 sequence is CASSPSEGQGWYGYTF. CDR3 bases: TGTGCCAGCAGCCCTTCCGAAGGACAGGGTTGGTATGGCTACACCTTC.

The chain links TRBV5-4 to TRBJ2-6, with a tentative D call TRBD1 (5 bases). The germline V gene has CDR1 SGHNT and CDR2 YYREEE (reference sequence). V lost 4 bases to trimming and J lost 1 base, with 9 bases between them. CDR3 length: 15 amino acids. The CDR3, as DNA: TGTGCCAGCAGCCGGCAGGGATCTGGGGCCAACGTCCTGACTTTC. This encodes CASSRQGSGANVLTF.

The V gene is TRBV7-2, the J gene TRBJ1-1; D not certain. V shed 5 bases and J shed 11 bases, with 24 bases lying between them. The germline V gene encodes CDR1 SGHTA and CDR2 FQGNSA. This CDR3 comprises 15 residues. The CDR3 DNA reads as TGTGCCAGCAGCCCGCAGAGTGGAGGCAGTAGACGGGCTTTCTTT. This codes for CASSPQSGGSRRAFF. The full variable domain, rest sourced from reference TRBV7-2 and TRBJ1-1, is GAGVSQSPSNKVTEKGKDVELRCDPISGHTALYWYRQSLGQGLEFLIYFQGNSAPDKSGLPSDRFSAERTGGSVSTLTIQRTQQEDSAVYLCASSPQSGGSRRAFFGQGTRLTVV.

The chain carries TRBV6-6 and TRBJ1-2; possible D gene TRBD1, 5 bases. The CDR3 extends over 14 amino acids. Between the trimmed V and J ends, which lost 0 bases and 3 bases, there was a span of 8 bases. Per germline, CDR1 MNHNY and CDR2 SVGAGI (reference sequence). CDR3 in amino acids: CASSYSSRDYGYTF. The CDR3 DNA follows: TGTGCCAGCAGTTACTCTTCCAGGGACTATGGCTACACCTTC.

The chain employs TRBV4-1 and TRBJ2-1; TRBD1 agrees at 9 bases. J gave up 5 bases and V 0 bases, and 11 bases lay outside the gene matches. The CDR3 has 18 amino acids. Germline loops: CDR1 MGHRA, CDR2 YSYEKL. In DNA, the CDR3 is TGCGCCAGCAGCCAAGACAATGTAGGGACAGGGTTCCACAATGAGCAGTTCTTC. This codes for CASSQDNVGTGFHNEQFF.

The chain joins TRBV27 to TRBJ2-1; TRBD2 matches 11 bases. With V trimmed by 2 bases and J by 8 bases, 11 bases remained unmatched. Germline-derived CDR1 and CDR2 are MNHEY and SMNVEV (reference sequence). The CDR3 extends over 17 amino acids. CDR3 coding DNA: TGTGCCAGCAGTTTAACCCCTGGACTAGCGGGTATGGATGAGCAGTTCTTC. This codes for CASSLTPGLAGMDEQFF.

This rearrangement joins TRBV6-5 to TRBJ2-5, with D uncertain. The V end lost 7 bases, the J end lost 7 bases, and 10 bases lay between the germline ends. The CDR3 extends over 11 amino acids. The germline CDR1 and CDR2 sequences are MNHEY and SVGAGI. CDR3 DNA sequence: TGTGCCAGCACTTCCGCGTGGACCCAGTACTTC. Amino acids: CASTSAWTQYF.

The chain is built from TRBV15 and TRBJ2-5; D perhaps matches TRBD1 (6 bases). V dropped 7 bases and J dropped 2 bases, with 11 bases sitting between them. The germline CDR1 and CDR2 sequences are LNHNV and YYDKDF (reference sequence). The CDR3 loop spans 13 amino acids. The CDR3 DNA sequence: TGTGCCACCACCCCGAGGGGGCAAGAGACCCAGTACTTC. Translation: CATTPRGQETQYF. The whole variable domain, filled in from reference TRBV15 and TRBJ2-5, reads DAMVIQNPRYQVTQFGKPVTLSCSQTLNHNVMYWYQQKSSQAPKLLFHYYDKDFNNEADTPDNFQSRRPNTSFCFLDIRSPGLGDTAMYLCATTPRGQETQYFGPGTRLLVL.

J is TRBJ1-1 and V is TRBV5-6, with D perhaps matching TRBD1 (6 bases). This CDR3 has 16 amino acids. CDR1 is SGHDT, CDR2 YYEEEE, per germline. V lost 1 base and J lost 2, with 15 bases in between. The CDR3 DNA sequence: TGTGCCAGCAGCTTGAGGGACAACTACCCAAACACTGAAGCTTTCTTT. This gives the protein CASSLRDNYPNTEAFF.

The CDR3 loop is CATSRSNSNEQFF. CDR3 coding DNA: TGTGCCACCAGCAGATCCAACTCCAATGAGCAGTTCTTC. The chain carries TRBV15 and TRBJ2-1, with unresolved D. The germline gives CDR1 LNHNV, CDR2 YYDKDF (reference sequence). The CDR3 loop spans 13 amino acids. The V gene lost 2 bases and the J gene lost 6 bases, with 8 bases spanning the gap.

The chain joins TRBV4-1 to TRBJ1-2; 9 bases line up with TRBD1. The germline V gene encodes CDR1 MGHRA and CDR2 YSYEKL. This CDR3 is 16 amino acids long. The trim removed 2 bases at V and 0 bases at J, leaving 4 bases unmatched. DNA of the CDR3: TGCGCCAGCAGCCAATATACAGGGGGCGCTAACTATGGCTACACCTTC. Its translation is CASSQYTGGANYGYTF.

The rearrangement joins TRBV9 to TRBJ2-3; 8 nucleotides match TRBD2. Unmatched junction bases numbered 6, after V lost 3 bases and J lost 0 bases. The CDR3 loop spans 16 amino acids. Germline V CDR1 and CDR2: SGDLS, YYNGEE. The DNA of the CDR3 is TGTGCCAGCAGCGCGATTAGCGGGGCTAGCACAGATACGCAGTATTTT. Translation: CASSAISGASTDTQYF.

The chain uses TRBV6-6 and TRBJ1-3; no definite D call. From germline, CDR1 is MNHNY and CDR2 SVGAGI (reference sequence). V lost 5 bases and J lost 0, with 14 bases in between. The CDR3 is 16 residues long. The CDR3 sequence: CASSRSVPGSGNTIYF. DNA for the CDR3: TGTGCCAGCAGTCGATCGGTGCCGGGCTCTGGAAACACCATATATTTT.

This chain links TRBV6-5 with TRBJ2-3; 7 bases map to TRBD2. V was clipped by 4 bases and J by 7 bases; unmatched bases: 5. In germline, CDR1 is MNHEY, CDR2 SVGAGI. The CDR3 loop spans 13 amino acids. The CDR3 spells CASSWASGYTQYF. The CDR3 DNA is TGTGCCAGCAGTTGGGCTAGCGGTTATACGCAGTATTTT.

The chain combines TRBV27 with TRBJ2-6; 7 bases are shared with TRBD1. Germline lookup yields CDR1 MNHEY and CDR2 SMNVEV (reference sequence). The CDR3 consists of 22 residues. Trimming took 4 bases from V and 0 from J; bases not matched to a gene: 21. CDR3 protein: CASSSRAYTPTGPFSGANVLTF. The CDR3 DNA reads TGTGCCAGCAGTTCCCGCGCATATACTCCGACAGGGCCATTCTCTGGGGCCAACGTCCTGACTTTC.

This rearrangement joins TRBV3-1 (or the pseudogene TRBV3-2) to TRBJ1-2, with unresolved D. The V gene's germline CDR1 is LGHDT and CDR2 YNNKEL (reference sequence). The CDR3 length is 15 residues. The germline V and J ends were trimmed by 1 base and 4 bases, with 13 bases remaining between them. The CDR3 reads CASSQGQAYSYGYTF. The CDR3 DNA is TGTGCCAGCAGCCAAGGGCAGGCGTATAGCTATGGCTACACCTTC.

This clone has only a few counts. This sequence joins TRBV11-2 and TRBJ2-3; maybe TRBD2 (6 bases). This CDR3 region has 16 residues. Germline values: CDR1 SGHAT, CDR2 FQNNGV. V lost 4 bases, J lost 7 bases, and 21 bases lay in between. The CDR3, as DNA: TGTGCCAGCAGCTCAAACGGAGGGGATCTCCCCAATACGCAGTATTTT. Protein sequence: CASSSNGGDLPNTQYF.

The chain has TRBV29-1 and TRBJ1-1, with a possible D match to TRBD1 (6 bases). The V end lost 6 bases, the J end lost 3 bases, and 11 bases lay between the germline ends. Germline-derived CDR1 and CDR2 are SQVTM and ANQGSEA. The CDR3 loop spans 12 amino acids. CDR3 sequence (DNA): TGCAGCGTACGCAAGGGGGACACTGAAGCTTTCTTT. Its protein product is CSVRKGDTEAFF.

The chain combines TRBV18 with TRBJ2-5; TRBD2 agrees at 12 bases. J was trimmed by 1 base and V by 3 bases; bases with no gene match: 9. Germline V gene data show CDR1 as KGHSH and CDR2 as LQKENI. This CDR3 contains 18 residues. The CDR3 coding sequence is TGTGCCAGCTCACCCACTCATGGACTAGCGGGGACCCAAGAGACCCAGTACTTC. This translates into CASSPTHGLAGTQETQYF.

This chain links TRBV11-2 with TRBJ2-7; D might be TRBD1 (6 bases). Trimming stripped 5 bases from V and 3 bases from J, with 14 bases between. This CDR3 comprises 14 residues. Germline CDR1 SGHAT, CDR2 FQNNGV. The CDR3 DNA follows: TGTGCCAGCAGCCCCACAGGGTCGAACTACGAGCAGTACTTC. This sequence encodes CASSPTGSNYEQYF.

In this sample, this clone turned up once. The chain uses TRBV27 and TRBJ2-7; 9 positions match TRBD1. The V and J ends lost 8 bases and 1 base, in that order; junction bases with no gene match: 9. CDR1 and CDR2 from the germline V gene are MNHEY and SMNVEV (reference sequence). This CDR3 has 15 amino acids. The CDR3 DNA follows: TGTGCCAGCGGCCTAACAGGGGGCGGGTCCTACGAGCAGTACTTC. This codes for CASGLTGGGSYEQYF.